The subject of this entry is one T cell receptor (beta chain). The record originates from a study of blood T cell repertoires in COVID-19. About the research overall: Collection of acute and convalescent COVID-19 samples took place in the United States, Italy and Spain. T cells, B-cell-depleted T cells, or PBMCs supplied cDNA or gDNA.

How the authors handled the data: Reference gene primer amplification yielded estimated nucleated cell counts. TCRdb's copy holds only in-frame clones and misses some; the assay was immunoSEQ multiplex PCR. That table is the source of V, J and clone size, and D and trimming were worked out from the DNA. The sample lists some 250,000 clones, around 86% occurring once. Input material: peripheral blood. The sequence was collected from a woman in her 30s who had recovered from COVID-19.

The CDR3 is CAISGQDYGYTF. CDR3 sequence (DNA): TGTGCCATCAGTGGACAGGACTATGGCTACACCTTC. The rearrangement joins TRBV10-3 to TRBJ1-2; D possibly corresponds to TRBD1 (6 bases). Germline values: CDR1 ENHRY, CDR2 SYGVKD. This CDR3 is 12 amino acids long. V shed 4 bases and J shed 3 bases, with 6 bases lying between them.